This is a list of T cell receptor beta chains from one sample in a study of blood T cell repertoires in COVID-19. The assay was immunoSEQ multiplex PCR, and TCRdb's table has in-frame clones only and misses some. The table records more than 150,000 clones, 70% to 85% of them present only once. The sequenced sample consisted of peripheral blood. The receptors were sampled from a middle-aged man who had recovered from COVID-19. Both conserved end residues are trimmed from each CDR3.

v_call	j_call	cdr3_aa
TRBV28	TRBJ2-2	ASSSGRMDTGELF
TRBV6-2/TRBV6-3	TRBJ2-7	ASSYSLAAYEQY
TRBV29-1	TRBJ2-1	SVPLGAVSHNEQF
TRBV9	TRBJ2-7	ASSVTSGILDEQY
TRBV28	TRBJ1-5	ASRPPHRTGGPNQPQH
TRBV5-1	TRBJ2-1	ASSLAGNGNEQF
TRBV6-5	TRBJ1-6	ASSSPYNSPLH
TRBV10-2	TRBJ2-7	ASSEASSYEQY
TRBV18	TRBJ2-1	ASSPMTSGPNEQF
TRBV5-1	TRBJ2-5	ASSFRVVSAEETQY
TRBV13	TRBJ1-4	ASSSGQEGEKLF
TRBV11-2	TRBJ1-2	ASSLDRLDPTH
TRBV27	TRBJ2-2	ASRSAGLLTGELF
TRBV5-4	TRBJ2-1	ASSKDPQGLGYNEQF
TRBV29-1	-	SVAGVAGEQY
TRBV9	TRBJ2-3	ASSPPGHGEAWGTDTQY